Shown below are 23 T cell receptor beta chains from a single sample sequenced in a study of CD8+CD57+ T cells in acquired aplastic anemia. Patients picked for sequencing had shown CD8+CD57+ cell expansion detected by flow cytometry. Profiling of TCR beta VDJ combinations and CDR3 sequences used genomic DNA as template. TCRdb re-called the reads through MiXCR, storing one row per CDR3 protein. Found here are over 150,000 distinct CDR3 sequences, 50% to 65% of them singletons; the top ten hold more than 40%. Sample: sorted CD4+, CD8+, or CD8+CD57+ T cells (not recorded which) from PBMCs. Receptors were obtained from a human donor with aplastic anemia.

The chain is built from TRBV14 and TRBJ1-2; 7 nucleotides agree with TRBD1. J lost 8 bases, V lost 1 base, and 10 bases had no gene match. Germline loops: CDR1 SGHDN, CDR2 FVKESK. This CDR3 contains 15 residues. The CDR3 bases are TGTGCCAGCAGCCAAGTGGAAAATCAGGGGGGCGGCTACACCTTC. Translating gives CASSQVENQGGGYTF.

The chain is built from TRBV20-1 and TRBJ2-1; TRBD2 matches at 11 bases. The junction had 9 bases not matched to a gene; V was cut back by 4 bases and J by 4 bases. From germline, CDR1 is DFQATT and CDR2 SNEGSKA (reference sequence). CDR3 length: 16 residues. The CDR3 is CSATVQLAGDYNEQFF. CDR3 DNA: TGCAGTGCTACCGTCCAACTAGCGGGGGATTACAATGAGCAGTTCTTC.

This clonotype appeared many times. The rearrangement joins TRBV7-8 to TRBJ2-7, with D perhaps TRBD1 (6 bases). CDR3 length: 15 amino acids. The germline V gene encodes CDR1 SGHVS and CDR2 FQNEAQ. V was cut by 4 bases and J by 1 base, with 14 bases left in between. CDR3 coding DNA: TGTGCCAGCAGCTCCCAGGGGTTACCATCCTACGAGCAGTACTTC. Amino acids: CASSSQGLPSYEQYF.

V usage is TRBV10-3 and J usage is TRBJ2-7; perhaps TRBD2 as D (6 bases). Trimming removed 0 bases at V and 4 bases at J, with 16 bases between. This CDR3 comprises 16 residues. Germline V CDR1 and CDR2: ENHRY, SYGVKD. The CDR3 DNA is TGTGCCATCAGTGAGTCGGGCGGGGTCAGGGCGTACGAGCAGTACTTC. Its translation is CAISESGGVRAYEQYF.

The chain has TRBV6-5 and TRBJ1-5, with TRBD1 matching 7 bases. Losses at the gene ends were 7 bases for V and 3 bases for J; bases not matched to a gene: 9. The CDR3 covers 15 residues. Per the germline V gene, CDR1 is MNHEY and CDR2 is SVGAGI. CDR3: CASNRGGPYNQPQHF. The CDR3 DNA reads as TGTGCCAGCAACAGAGGGGGCCCCTACAATCAGCCCCAGCATTTT.

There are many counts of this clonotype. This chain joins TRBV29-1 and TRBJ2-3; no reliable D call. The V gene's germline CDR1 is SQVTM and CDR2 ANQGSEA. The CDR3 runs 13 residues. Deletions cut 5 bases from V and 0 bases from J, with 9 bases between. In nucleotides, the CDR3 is TGCAGCGTTTTCGGGTCTAGCACAGATACGCAGTATTTT. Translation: CSVFGSSTDTQYF.

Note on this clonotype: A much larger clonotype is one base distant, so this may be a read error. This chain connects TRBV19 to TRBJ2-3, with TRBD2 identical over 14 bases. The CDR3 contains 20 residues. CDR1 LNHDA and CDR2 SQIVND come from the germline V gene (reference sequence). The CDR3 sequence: CAGSHVGRLAGGRGTDTQYF. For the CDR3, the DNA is TGTGCCGGTAGCCACGTCGGGCGACTAGCGGGGGGGCGTGGCACAGATACGCAGTATTTT.

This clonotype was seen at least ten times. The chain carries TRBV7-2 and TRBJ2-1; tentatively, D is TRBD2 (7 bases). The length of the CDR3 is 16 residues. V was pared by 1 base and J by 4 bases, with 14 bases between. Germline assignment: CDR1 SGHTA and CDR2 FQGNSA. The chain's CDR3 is CASSLGGGASYNEQFF. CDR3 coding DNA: TGTGCCAGCAGCTTAGGAGGGGGGGCCTCTTACAATGAGCAGTTCTTC.

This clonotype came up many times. CDR3 bases: TGTGCCAGCAGCTTCCAGGGGCTATACAATGAGCAGTTCTTC. The encoded protein is CASSFQGLYNEQFF. The rearrangement joins TRBV7-2 to TRBJ2-1, with a possible D match to TRBD1 (6 bases). This CDR3 is built from 14 residues. V lost 3 bases and J lost 4, with 10 bases in between. CDR1 and CDR2 from the germline V gene are SGHTA and FQGNSA.

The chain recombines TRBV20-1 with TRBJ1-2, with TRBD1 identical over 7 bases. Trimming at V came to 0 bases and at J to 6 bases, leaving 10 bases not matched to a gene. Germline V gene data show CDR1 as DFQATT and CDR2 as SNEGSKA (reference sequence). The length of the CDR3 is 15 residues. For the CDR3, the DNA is TGCAGTGCTAGAGATCGGATGACAGGGTCCCATGGCTACACCTTC. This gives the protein CSARDRMTGSHGYTF.

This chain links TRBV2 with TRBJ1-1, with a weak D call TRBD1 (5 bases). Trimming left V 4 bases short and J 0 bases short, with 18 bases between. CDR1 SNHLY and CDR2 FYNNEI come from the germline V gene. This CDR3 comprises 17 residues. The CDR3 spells CASSVRDSHRLNTEAFF. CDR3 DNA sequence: TGTGCCAGCAGTGTGAGGGACTCACATCGCCTGAACACTGAAGCTTTCTTT.

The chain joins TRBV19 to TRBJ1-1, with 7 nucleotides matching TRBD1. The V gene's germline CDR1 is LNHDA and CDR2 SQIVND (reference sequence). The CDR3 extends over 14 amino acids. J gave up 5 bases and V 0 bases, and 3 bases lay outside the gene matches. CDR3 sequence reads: CASSIDSGGTEAFF. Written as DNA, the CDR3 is TGTGCCAGTAGTATAGATTCAGGGGGGACTGAAGCTTTCTTT.

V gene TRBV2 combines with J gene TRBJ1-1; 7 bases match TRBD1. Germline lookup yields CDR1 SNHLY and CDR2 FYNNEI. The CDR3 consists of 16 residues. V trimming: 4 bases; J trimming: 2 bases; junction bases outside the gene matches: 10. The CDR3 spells CASSGKAGGFNTEAFF. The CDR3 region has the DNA TGTGCCAGCAGTGGGAAGGCAGGGGGTTTTAACACTGAAGCTTTCTTT.

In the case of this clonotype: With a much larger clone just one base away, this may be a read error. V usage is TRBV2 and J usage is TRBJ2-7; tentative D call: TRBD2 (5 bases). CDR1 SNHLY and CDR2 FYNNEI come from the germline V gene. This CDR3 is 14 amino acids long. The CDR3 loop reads CASSVSGESYEQCF. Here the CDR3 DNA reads TGTGCCAGCAGTGTTTCCGGGGAATCCTACGAGCAGTGCTTC.

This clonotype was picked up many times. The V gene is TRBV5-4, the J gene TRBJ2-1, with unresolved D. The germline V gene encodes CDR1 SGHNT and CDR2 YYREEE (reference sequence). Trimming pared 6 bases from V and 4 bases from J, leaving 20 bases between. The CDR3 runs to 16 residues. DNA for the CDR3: TGTGCCAGCATTTTCCCAATTCTGCTATCATACAATGAGCAGTTCTTC. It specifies CASIFPILLSYNEQFF.

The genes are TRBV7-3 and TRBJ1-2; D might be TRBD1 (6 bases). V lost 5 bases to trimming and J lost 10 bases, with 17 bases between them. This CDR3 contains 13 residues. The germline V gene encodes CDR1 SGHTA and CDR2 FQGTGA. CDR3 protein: CASSAQGFIDYTF. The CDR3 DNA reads TGTGCCAGCAGCGCCCAGGGGTTCATCGACTACACCTTC.

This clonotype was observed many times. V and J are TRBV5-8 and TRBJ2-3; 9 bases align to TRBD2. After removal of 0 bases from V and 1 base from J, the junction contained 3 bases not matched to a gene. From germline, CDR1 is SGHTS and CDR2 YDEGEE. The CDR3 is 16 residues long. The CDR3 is CASSLAERGGTDTQYF. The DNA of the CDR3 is TGTGCCAGCAGCTTGGCTGAGCGGGGGGGCACAGATACGCAGTATTTT.

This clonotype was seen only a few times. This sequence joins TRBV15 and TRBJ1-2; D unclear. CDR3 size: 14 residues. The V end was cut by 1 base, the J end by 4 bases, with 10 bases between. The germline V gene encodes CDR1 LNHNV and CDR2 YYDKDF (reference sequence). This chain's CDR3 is CATSRVGGLYGYTF. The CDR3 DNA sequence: TGTGCCACCAGCAGAGTAGGTGGTCTCTATGGCTACACCTTC.

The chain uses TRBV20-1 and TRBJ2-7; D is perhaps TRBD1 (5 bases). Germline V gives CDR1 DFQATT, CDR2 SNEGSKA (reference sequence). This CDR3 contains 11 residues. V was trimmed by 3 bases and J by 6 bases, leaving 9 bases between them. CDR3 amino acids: CSASQGGEQYF. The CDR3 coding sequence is TGCAGTGCTAGCCAGGGCGGCGAGCAGTACTTC.

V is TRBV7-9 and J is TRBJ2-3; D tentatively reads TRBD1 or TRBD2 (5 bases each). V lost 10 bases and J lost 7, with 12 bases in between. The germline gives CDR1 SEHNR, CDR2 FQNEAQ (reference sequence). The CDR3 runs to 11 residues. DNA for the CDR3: TGTGCCACCGGGACGCAGTATACGCAGTATTTT. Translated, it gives CATGTQYTQYF.

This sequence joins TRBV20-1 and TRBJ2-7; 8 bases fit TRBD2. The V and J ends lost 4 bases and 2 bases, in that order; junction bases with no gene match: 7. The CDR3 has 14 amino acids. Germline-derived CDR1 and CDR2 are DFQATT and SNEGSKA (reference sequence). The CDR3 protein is CSAIYGGEPYEQYF. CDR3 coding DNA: TGCAGTGCTATTTACGGGGGGGAACCCTACGAGCAGTACTTC.

In DNA form, the CDR3 reads TGTGCCAGCAGCTTCCCCGGGAGGGAAACCTACGAGCAGTACTTC. It is translated as CASSFPGRETYEQYF. This rearrangement joins TRBV7-9 to TRBJ2-7; 8 bases are shared with TRBD2. The CDR3 contains 15 residues. Germline V gene sequence: CDR1 SEHNR, CDR2 FQNEAQ (reference sequence). The ends lost 3 bases at V and 2 bases at J; junction bases unmatched: 6.

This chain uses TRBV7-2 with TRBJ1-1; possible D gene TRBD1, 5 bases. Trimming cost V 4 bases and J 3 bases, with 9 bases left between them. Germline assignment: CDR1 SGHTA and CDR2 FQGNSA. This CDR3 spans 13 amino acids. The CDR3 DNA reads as TGTGCCAGCAGCTCGCAGGGATACACTGAAGCTTTCTTT. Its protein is CASSSQGYTEAFF.